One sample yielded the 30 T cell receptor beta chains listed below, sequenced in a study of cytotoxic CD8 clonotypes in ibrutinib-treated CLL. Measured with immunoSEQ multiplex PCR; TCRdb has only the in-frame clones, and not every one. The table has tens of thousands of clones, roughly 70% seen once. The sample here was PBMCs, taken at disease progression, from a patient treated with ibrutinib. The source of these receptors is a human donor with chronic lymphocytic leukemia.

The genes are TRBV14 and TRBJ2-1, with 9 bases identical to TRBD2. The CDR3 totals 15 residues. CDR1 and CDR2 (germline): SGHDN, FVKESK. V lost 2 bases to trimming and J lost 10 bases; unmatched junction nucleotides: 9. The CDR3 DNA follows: TGTGCCAGCAGCCAACTAGCGGGGCCCGTCGGGGAGCAGTTCTTC. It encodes CASSQLAGPVGEQFF.

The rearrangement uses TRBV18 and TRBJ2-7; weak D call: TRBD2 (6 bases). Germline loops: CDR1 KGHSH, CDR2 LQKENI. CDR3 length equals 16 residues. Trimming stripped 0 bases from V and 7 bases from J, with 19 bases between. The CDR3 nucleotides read TGTGCCAGCTCACCACCGAAACTAGCTGGAACGGGTGAGCAGTACTTC. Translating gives CASSPPKLAGTGEQYF.

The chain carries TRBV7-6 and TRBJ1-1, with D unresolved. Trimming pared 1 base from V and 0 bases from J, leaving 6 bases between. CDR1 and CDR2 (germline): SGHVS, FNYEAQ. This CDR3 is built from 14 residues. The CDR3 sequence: CASSLVDLNTEAFF. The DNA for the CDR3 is TGTGCCAGCAGCTTAGTCGACTTGAACACTGAAGCTTTCTTT.

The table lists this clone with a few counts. The CDR3 bases are TGTGCCAGTAGTTTAACTAGCGGCTCCTACGAGCAGTACTTC. Translating it yields CASSLTSGSYEQYF. The chain is built from TRBV19 and TRBJ2-7; TRBD2 matches at 8 bases. Germline-derived CDR1 and CDR2 are LNHDA and SQIVND (reference sequence). V was clipped by 5 bases and J by 0 bases; unmatched bases: 3. This CDR3 contains 14 residues.

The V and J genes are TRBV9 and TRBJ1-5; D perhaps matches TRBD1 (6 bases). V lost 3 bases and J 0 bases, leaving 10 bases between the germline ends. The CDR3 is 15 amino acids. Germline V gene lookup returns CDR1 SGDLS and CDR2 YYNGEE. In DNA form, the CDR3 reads TGTGCCAGCAGCGACGGACAGTATAGCAATCAGCCCCAGCATTTT. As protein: CASSDGQYSNQPQHF.

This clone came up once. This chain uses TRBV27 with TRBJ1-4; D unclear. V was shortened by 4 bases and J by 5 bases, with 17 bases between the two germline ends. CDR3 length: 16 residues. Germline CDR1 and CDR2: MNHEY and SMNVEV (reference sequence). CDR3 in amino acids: CASSSTTLDPNEKLFF. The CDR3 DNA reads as TGTGCCAGCAGTTCGACCACCCTAGATCCGAATGAAAAACTGTTTTTT.

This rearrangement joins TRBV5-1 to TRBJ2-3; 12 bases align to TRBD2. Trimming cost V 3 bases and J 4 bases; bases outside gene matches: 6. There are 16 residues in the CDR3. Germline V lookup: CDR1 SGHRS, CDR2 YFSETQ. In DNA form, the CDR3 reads TGCGCCAGCAGCTGGCAGACTAGCGGGAGTTCAGATACGCAGTATTTT. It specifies CASSWQTSGSSDTQYF.

The CDR3 protein is CASSLQLGKDEQFF. In DNA form, the CDR3 reads TGTGCCAGCAGTCTCCAATTGGGCAAGGATGAGCAGTTCTTC. V gene TRBV6-5 combines with J gene TRBJ2-1; D unresolved. CDR1 is MNHEY, CDR2 SVGAGI, per germline. The CDR3 contains 14 residues. Trimming cost V 5 bases and J 8 bases, with 16 bases left between them.

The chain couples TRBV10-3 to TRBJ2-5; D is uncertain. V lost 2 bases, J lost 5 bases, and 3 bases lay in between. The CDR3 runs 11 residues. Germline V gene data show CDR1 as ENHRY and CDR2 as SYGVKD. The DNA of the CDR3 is TGTGCCATCAGTGAGGCCGAGACCCAGTACTTC. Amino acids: CAISEAETQYF.

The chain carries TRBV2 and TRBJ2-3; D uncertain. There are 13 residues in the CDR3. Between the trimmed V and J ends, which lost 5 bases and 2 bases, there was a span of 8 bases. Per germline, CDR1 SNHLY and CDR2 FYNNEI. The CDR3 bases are TGTGCCAGCAGTTTGGCACCCACAGATACGCAGTATTTT. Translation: CASSLAPTDTQYF. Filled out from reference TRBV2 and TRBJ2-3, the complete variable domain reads EPEVTQTPSHQVTQMGQEVILRCVPISNHLYFYWYRQILGQKVEFLVSFYNNEISEKSEIFDDQFSVERPDGSNFTLKIRSTKLEDSAMYFCASSLAPTDTQYFGPGTRLTVL.

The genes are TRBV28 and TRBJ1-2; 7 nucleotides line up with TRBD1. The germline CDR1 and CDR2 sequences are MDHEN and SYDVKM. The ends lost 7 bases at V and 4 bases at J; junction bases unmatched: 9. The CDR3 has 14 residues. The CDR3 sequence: CASTEGQGGYGYTF. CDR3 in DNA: TGTGCCAGCACCGAAGGGCAGGGGGGCTATGGCTACACCTTC.

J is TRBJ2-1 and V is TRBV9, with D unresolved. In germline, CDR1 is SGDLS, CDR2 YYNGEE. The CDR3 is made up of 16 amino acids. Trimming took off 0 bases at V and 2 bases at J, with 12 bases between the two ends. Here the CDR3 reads CASSVVDIKTYNEQFF. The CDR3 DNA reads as TGTGCCAGCAGCGTAGTAGACATCAAGACCTACAATGAGCAGTTCTTC.

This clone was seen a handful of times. CDR3 in amino acids: CASSQVVAVPMGGYTF. CDR3 sequence (DNA): TGCGCCAGCAGCCAGGTGGTCGCGGTTCCTATGGGCGGCTACACCTTC. The chain has TRBV4-1 and TRBJ1-2; D is ambiguous. This CDR3 comprises 16 residues. V dropped 3 bases and J dropped 8 bases, with 22 bases sitting between them. Germline lookup yields CDR1 MGHRA and CDR2 YSYEKL.

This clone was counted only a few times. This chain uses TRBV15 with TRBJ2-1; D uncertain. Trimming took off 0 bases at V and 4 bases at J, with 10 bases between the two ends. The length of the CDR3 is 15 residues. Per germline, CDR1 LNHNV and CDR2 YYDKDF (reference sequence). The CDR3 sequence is CATSRDRLLYNEQFF. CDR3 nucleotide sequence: TGTGCCACCAGCAGAGATCGACTGTTATACAATGAGCAGTTCTTC.

Here the CDR3 reads CASSLWTGGFTEAFF. For the CDR3, the DNA is TGTGCCAGCAGTTTATGGACAGGGGGTTTCACTGAAGCTTTCTTT. The V call is TRBV6-5, the J call TRBJ1-1, with 10 bases lining up with TRBD1. Trimming took 4 bases from V and 4 from J; bases not matched to a gene: 6. Germline V gene data show CDR1 as MNHEY and CDR2 as SVGAGI. This CDR3 has 15 residues.

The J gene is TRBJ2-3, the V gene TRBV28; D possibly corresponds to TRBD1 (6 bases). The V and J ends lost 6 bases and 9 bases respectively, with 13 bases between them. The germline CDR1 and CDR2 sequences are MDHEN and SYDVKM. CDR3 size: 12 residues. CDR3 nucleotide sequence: TGTGCCAGCAGACAGGGTCCGAGGACGCAGTATTTT. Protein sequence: CASRQGPRTQYF.

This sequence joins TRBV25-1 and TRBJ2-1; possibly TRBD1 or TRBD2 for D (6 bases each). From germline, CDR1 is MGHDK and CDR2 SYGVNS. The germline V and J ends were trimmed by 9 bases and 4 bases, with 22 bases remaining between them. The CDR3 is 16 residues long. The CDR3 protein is CASSPGDNYFYNEQFF. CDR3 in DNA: TGTGCCAGTAGTCCGGGGGACAACTACTTTTACAATGAGCAGTTCTTC. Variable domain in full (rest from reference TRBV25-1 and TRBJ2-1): EADIYQTPRYLVIGTGKKITLECSQTMGHDKMYWYQQDPGMELHLIHYSYGVNSTEKGDLSSESTVSRIRTEHFPLTLESARPSHTSQYLCASSPGDNYFYNEQFFGPGTRLTVL.

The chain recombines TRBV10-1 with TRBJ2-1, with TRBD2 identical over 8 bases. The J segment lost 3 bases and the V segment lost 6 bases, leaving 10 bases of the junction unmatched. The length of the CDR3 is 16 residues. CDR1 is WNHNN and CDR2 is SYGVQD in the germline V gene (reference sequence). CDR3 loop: CASSPQGLENYNEQFF. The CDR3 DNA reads TGCGCCAGCAGCCCCCAGGGACTAGAGAACTACAATGAGCAGTTCTTC.

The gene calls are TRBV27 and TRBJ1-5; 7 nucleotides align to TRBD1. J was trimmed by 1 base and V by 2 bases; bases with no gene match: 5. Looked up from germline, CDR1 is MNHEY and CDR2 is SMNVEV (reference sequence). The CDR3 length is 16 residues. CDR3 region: CASSLAGGGSNQPQHF. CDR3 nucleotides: TGTGCCAGCAGTTTAGCAGGGGGGGGAAGCAATCAGCCCCAGCATTTT.

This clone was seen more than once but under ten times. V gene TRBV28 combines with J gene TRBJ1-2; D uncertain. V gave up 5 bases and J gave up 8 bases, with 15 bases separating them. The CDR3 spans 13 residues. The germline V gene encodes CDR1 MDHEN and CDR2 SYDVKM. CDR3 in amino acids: CASSPALGTGYTF. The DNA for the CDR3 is TGTGCCAGCAGTCCAGCGCTCGGTACCGGCTACACCTTC.

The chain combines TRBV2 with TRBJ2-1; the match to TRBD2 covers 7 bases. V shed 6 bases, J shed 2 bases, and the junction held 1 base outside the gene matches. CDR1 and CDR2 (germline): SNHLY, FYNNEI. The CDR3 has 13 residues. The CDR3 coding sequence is TGTGCCAGCAGGCTAGCGGCCTACAATGAGCAGTTCTTC. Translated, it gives CASRLAAYNEQFF.

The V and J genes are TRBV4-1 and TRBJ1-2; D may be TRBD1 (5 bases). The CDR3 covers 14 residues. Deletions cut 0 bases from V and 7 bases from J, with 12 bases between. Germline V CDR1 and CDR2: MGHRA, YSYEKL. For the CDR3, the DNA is TGCGCCAGCAGCCAAGATTACCAGGGATCTGGCTACACCTTC. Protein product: CASSQDYQGSGYTF.

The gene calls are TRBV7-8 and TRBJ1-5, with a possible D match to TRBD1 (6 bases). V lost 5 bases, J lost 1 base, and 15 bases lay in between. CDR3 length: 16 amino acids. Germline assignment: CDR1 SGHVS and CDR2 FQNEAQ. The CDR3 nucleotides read TGTGCCAGCAGCGTCGTAGGGGGTGCAAGCAATCAGCCCCAGCATTTT. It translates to CASSVVGGASNQPQHF.

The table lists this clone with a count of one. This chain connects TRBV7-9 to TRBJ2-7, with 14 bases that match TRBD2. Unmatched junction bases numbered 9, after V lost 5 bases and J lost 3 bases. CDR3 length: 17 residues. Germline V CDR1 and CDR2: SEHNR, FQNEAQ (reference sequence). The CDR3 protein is CASSPDRTSGGFYEQYF. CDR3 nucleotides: TGTGCCAGCAGCCCGGACAGGACTAGCGGGGGGTTCTACGAGCAGTACTTC. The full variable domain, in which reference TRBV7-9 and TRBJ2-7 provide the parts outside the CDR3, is DTGVSQNPRHKITKRGQNVTFRCDPISEHNRLYWYRQTLGQGPEFLTYFQNEAQLEKSRLLSDRFSAERPKGSFSTLEIQRTEQGDSAMYLCASSPDRTSGGFYEQYFGPGTRLTVT.

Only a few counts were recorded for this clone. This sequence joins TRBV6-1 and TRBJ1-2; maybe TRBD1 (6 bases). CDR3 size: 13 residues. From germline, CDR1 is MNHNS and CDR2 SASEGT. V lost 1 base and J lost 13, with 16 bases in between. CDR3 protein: CASSEELGGAFTF. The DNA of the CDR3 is TGTGCCAGCAGTGAAGAGCTTGGGGGCGCGTTCACCTTC.

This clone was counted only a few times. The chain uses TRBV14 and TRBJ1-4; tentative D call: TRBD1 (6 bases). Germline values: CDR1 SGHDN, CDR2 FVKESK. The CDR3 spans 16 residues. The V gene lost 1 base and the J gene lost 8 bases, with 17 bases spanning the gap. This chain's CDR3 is CASSQAGGPQGEKLFF. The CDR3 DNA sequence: TGTGCCAGCAGCCAAGCCGGCGGTCCCCAGGGGGAAAAACTGTTTTTT.

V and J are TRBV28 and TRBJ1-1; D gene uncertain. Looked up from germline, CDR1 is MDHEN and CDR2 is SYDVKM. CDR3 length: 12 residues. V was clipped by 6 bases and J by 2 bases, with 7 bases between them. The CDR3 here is CASRSDNTEAFF. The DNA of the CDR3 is TGTGCCAGCAGATCAGACAACACTGAAGCTTTCTTT.

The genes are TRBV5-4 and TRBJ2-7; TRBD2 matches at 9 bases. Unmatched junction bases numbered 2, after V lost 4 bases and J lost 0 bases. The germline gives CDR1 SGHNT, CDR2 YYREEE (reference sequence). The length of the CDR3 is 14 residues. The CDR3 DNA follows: TGTGCCAGCAGCCGAGCGGGAGGCTCCTACGAGCAGTACTTC. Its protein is CASSRAGGSYEQYF.

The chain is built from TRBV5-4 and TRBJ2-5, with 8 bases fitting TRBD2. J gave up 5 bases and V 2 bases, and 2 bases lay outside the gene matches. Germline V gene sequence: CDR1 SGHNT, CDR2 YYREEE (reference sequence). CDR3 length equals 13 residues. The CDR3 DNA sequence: TGTGCCAGCAGCTTTACGGGGGGGGAGACCCAGTACTTC. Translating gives CASSFTGGETQYF.

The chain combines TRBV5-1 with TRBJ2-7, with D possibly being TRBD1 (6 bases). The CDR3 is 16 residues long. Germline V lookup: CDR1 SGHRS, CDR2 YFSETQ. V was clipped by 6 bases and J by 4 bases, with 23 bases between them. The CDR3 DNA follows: TGCGCCAGCACCGAGGGACACCAAAACCCTAAGTACGAGCAGTACTTC. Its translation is CASTEGHQNPKYEQYF. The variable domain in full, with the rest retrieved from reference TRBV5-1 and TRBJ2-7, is KAGVTQTPRYLIKTRGQQVTLSCSPISGHRSVSWYQQTPGQGLQFLFEYFSETQRNKGNFPGRFSGRQFSNSRSEMNVSTLELGDSALYLCASTEGHQNPKYEQYFGPGTRLTVT.